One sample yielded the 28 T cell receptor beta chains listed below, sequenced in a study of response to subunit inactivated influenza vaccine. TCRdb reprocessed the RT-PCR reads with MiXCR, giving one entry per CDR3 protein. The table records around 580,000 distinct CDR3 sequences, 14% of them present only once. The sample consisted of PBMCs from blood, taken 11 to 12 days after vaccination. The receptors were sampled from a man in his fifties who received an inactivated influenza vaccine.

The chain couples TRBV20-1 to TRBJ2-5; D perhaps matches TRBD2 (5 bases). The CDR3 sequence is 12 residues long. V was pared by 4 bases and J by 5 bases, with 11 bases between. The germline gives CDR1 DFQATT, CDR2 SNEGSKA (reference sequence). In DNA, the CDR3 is TGCAGTGCTACGCCGGGAAGTGAGACCCAGTACTTC. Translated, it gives CSATPGSETQYF.

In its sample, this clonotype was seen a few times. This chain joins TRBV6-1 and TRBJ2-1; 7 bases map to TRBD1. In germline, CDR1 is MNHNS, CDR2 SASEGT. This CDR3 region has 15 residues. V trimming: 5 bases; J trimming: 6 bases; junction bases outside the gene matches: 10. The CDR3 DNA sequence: TGTGCCAGCAGTCCCCGGGACAGAATGGCCAATGAGCAGTTCTTC. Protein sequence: CASSPRDRMANEQFF.

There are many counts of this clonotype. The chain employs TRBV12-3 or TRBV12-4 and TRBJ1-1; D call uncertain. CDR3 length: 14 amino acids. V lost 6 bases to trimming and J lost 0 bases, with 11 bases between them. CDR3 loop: CASSLQELNTEAFF. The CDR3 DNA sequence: TGTGCCAGCAGCTTACAAGAGTTGAACACTGAAGCTTTCTTT.

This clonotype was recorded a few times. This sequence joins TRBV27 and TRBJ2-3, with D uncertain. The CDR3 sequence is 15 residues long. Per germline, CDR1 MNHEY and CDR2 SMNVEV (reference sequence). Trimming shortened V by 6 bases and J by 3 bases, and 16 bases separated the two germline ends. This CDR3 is CASSARSVRTDTQYF. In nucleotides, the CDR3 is TGTGCCAGCAGCGCAAGGTCGGTGCGGACAGATACGCAGTATTTT.

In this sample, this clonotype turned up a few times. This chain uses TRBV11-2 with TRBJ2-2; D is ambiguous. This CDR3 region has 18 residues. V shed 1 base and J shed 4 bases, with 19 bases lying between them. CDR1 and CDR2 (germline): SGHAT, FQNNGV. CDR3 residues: CASSLVVWSPRGTGELFF. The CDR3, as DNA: TGTGCCAGCAGCTTAGTAGTCTGGAGCCCTCGCGGCACCGGGGAGCTGTTTTTT.

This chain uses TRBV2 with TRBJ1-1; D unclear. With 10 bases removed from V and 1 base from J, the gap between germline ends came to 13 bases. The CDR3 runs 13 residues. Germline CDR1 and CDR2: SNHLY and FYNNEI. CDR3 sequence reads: CATDRGKNTEAFF. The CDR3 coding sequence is TGTGCCACCGACCGAGGGAAGAACACTGAAGCTTTCTTT.

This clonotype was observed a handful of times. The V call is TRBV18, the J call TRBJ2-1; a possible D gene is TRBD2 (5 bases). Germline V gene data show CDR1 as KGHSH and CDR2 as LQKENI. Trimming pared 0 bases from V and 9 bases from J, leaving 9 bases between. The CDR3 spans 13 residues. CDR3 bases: TGTGCCAGCTCACCACCAACTGGGAGTGAGCAGTTCTTC. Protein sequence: CASSPPTGSEQFF.

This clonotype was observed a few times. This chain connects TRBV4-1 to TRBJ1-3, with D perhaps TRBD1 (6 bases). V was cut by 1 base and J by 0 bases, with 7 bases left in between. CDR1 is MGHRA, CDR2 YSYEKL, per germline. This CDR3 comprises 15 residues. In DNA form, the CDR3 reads TGCGCCAGCAGCCAAGGGACAGTCTCTGGAAACACCATATATTTT. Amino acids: CASSQGTVSGNTIYF.

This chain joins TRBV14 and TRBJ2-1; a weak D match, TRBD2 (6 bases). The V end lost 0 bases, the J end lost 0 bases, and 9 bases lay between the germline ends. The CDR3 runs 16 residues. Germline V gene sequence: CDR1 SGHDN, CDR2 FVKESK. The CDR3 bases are TGTGCCAGCAGCCAAGAAGGAGGGTTCTCCTACAATGAGCAGTTCTTC. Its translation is CASSQEGGFSYNEQFF.

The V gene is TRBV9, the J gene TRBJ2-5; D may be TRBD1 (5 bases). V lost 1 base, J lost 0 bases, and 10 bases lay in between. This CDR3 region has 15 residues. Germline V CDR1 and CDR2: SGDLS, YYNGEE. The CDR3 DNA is TGTGCCAGCAGCGTACTTCTAGGGGACCAAGAGACCCAGTACTTC. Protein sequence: CASSVLLGDQETQYF.

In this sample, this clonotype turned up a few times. CDR3 in DNA: TGTGCTAGTCTTGGGGCGAACACCGGGGAGCTGTTTTTT. Encoded protein: CASLGANTGELFF. This chain joins TRBV11-2 and TRBJ2-2, with no clear D. Germline assignment: CDR1 SGHAT and CDR2 FQNNGV. The CDR3 length is 13 residues.

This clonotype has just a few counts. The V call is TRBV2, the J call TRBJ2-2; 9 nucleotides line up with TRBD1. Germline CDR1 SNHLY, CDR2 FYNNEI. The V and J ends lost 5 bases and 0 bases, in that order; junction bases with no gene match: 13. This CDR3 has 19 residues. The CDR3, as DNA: TGTGCCAGCAGTCGACCCAAGGGACAGGGCTACGCGAACACCGGGGAGCTGTTTTTT. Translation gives CASSRPKGQGYANTGELFF.

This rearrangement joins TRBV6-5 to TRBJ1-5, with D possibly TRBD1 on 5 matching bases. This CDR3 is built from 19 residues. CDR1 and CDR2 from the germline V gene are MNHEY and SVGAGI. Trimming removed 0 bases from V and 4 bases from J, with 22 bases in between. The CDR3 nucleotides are TGTGCCAGCAGTTACTCGAGGAGTTCTGGGGACGGGCTTAATCAGCCCCAGCATTTT. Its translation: CASSYSRSSGDGLNQPQHF.

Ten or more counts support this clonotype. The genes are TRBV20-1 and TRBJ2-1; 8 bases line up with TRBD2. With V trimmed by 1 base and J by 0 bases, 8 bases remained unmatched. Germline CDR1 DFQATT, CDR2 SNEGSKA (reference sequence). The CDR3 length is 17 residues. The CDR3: CSARVGLAGSSYNEQFF. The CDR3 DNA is TGCAGTGCTAGAGTAGGTTTAGCGGGATCCTCCTACAATGAGCAGTTCTTC.

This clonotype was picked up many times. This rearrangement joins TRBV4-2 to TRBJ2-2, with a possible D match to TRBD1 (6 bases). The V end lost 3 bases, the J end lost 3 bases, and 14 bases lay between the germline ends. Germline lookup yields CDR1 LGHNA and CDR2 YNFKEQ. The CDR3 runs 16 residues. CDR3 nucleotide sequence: TGTGCCAGCAGCCAGGGCAGGGGCGCACACACCGGGGAGCTGTTTTTT. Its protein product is CASSQGRGAHTGELFF.

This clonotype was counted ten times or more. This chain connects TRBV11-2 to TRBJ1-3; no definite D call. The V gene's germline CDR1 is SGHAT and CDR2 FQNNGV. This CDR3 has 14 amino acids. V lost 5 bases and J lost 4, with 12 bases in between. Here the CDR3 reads CASSNRRFGNTIYF. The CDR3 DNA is TGTGCCAGCAGCAACCGAAGGTTCGGAAACACCATATATTTT.

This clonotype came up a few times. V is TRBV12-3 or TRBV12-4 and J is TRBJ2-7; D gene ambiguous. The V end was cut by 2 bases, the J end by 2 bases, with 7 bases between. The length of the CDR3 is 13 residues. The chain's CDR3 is CASSLPATYEQYF. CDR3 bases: TGTGCCAGCAGTTTACCCGCGACCTACGAGCAGTACTTC.

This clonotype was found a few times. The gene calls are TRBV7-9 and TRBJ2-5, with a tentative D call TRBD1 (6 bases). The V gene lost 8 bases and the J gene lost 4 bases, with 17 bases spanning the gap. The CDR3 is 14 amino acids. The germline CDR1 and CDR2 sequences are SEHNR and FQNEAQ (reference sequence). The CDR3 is CASSRWAGVETQYF. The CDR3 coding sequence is TGTGCCAGCTCAAGATGGGCAGGGGTAGAGACCCAGTACTTC.

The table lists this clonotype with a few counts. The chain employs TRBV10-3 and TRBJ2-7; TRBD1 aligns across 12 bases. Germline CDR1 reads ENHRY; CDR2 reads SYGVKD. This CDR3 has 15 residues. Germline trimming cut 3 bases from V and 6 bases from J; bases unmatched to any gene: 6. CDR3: CAISETGTGGFEQYF. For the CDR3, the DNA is TGTGCCATCAGTGAAACCGGGACAGGGGGCTTCGAGCAGTACTTC.

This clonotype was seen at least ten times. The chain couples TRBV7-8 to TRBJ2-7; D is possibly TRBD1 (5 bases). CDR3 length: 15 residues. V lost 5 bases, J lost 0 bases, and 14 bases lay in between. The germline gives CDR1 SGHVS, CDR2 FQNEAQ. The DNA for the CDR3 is TGTGCCAGCAGCATGACAGAGGCCTTCTCCTACGAGCAGTACTTC. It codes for CASSMTEAFSYEQYF.

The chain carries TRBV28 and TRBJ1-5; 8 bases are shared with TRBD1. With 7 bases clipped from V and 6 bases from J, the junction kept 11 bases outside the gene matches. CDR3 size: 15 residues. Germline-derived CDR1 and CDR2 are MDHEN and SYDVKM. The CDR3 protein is CASNYGQGLFQPQHF. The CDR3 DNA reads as TGTGCCAGCAATTACGGACAGGGTCTATTTCAGCCCCAGCATTTT. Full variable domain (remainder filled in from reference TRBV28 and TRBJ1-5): DVKVTQSSRYLVKRTGEKVFLECVQDMDHENMFWYRQDPGLGLRLIYFSYDVKMKEKGDIPEGYSVSREKKERFSLILESASTNQTSMYLCASNYGQGLFQPQHFGDGTRLSIL.

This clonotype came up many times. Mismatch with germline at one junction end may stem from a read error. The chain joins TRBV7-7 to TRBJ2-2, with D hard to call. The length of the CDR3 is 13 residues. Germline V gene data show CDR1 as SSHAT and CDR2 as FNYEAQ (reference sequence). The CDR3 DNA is TGTGCTAGCAGCTTAAAGAACACCGGGGAGCTGTTTTTT. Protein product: CASSLKNTGELFF.

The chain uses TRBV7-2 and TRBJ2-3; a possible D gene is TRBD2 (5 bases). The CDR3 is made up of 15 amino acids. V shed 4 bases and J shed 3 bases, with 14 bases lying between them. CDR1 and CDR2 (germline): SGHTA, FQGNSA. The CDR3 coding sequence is TGTGCCAGCAGCTCGCGCGGCGGGTTTACAGATACGCAGTATTTT. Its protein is CASSSRGGFTDTQYF.

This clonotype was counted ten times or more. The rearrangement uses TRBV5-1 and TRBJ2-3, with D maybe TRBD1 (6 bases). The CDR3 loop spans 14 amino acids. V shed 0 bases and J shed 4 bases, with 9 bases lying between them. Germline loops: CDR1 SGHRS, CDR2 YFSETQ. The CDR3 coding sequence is TGCGCCAGCAGCTTGGGGGGGCGCCCAGATACGCAGTATTTT. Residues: CASSLGGRPDTQYF.

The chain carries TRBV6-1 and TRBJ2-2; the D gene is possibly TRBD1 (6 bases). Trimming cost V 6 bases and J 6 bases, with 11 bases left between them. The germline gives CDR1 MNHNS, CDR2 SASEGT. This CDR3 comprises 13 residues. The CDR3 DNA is TGTGCCAGCAGCCCCACAGGGTCCGGGGAGCTGTTTTTT. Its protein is CASSPTGSGELFF.

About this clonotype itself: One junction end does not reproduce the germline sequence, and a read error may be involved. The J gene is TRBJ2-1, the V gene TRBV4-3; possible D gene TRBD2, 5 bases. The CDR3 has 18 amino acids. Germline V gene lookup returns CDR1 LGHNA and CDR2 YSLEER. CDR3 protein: CAGSQETPIGSSYNEQFF. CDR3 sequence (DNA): TGCGCCGGCAGCCAAGAGACCCCTATTGGGAGCTCCTACAATGAGCAGTTCTTC.

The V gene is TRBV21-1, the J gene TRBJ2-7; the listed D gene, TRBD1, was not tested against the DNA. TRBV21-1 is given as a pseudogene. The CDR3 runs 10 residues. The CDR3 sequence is CVPWAYEQYF. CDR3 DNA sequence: TGTGTCCCCTGGGCCTACGAGCAGTACTTC.

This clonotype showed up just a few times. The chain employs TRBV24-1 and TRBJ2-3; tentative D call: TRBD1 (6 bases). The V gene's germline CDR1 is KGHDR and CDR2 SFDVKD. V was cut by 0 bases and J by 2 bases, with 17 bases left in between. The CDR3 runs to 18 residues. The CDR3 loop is CATSDLRLGQEHTDTQYF. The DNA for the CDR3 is TGTGCCACCAGTGATTTGAGGTTGGGACAAGAACACACAGATACGCAGTATTTT.